Given below is one TCR beta chain in context. What it binds is not known. The sample comes from a study of shared clonotypes between healthy human individuals. The study, taken as a whole, reports: Naive CD4 clonotype sharing across a handful of donors was about 5.3%.

The germline gives CDR1 SGHRS, CDR2 YFSETQ. J was trimmed by 5 bases and V by 2 bases; bases with no gene match: 6. The CDR3 contains 14 residues. The assay was immunoSEQ multiplex PCR, and TCRdb's table has in-frame clones only and misses some. The sample has fewer than 1.6 million clones; around 98.5% are singletons. This TCR derives from a young man in good health. Sequencing was done on a sample of naive CD4+ T cells sorted from blood. The sample's subset: CD45RA+ positively selected. The chain links TRBV5-1 to TRBJ2-5, with 7 bases identical to TRBD1. CDR3 in DNA: TGCGCCAGCAGCTTAACAGGGGAGTGGGAGACCCAGTACTTC. It translates to CASSLTGEWETQYF.